Each of the 21 T cell receptor beta chains below was sequenced from the same sample in a study of T cells in pancreatic ductal adenocarcinoma (dated by TCRdb to the late 2010s). The pancreatic ductal adenocarcinoma patients who were selected had gone through surgery without receiving any neoadjuvant therapy. Libraries were made using the immunoSEQ multiplex PCR assay. The immuneACCESS repertoire file appears here via TCRdb, limited to in-frame rearrangements. These files lack a portion of the clones; in checked studies, under half of the deficit traces to unresolved V genes, and the cause of the others is not known. This sample has about 98,000 clones in its table, and 90% to 95% of those were observed once. The ten largest clones add up to roughly 3.1% of the sample. The material sequenced was PBMCs. Receptor source: a human donor with pancreatic ductal adenocarcinoma.

This rearrangement joins TRBV19 to TRBJ1-5; 7 positions match TRBD1. CDR3 length: 17 residues. V gave up 7 bases and J gave up 0 bases; unmatched junction bases: 12. Germline values: CDR1 LNHDA, CDR2 SQIVND (reference sequence). CDR3 loop: CASTRQGGWVSNQPQHF. CDR3 DNA sequence: TGTGCCAGTACCCGACAGGGCGGTTGGGTTAGCAATCAGCCCCAGCATTTT.

The chain joins TRBV27 to TRBJ2-2, with D tentatively TRBD1 (5 bases). Trimming took 5 bases from V and 5 from J, leaving 12 bases between them. Germline V gene lookup returns CDR1 MNHEY and CDR2 SMNVEV (reference sequence). The CDR3 runs to 14 residues. As DNA, the CDR3 is TGTGCCAGCAGTAGGGGCAGGGTTACCGGGGAGCTGTTTTTT. Residues: CASSRGRVTGELFF.

V gene TRBV9 combines with J gene TRBJ2-2; 7 positions agree with TRBD2. Germline loops: CDR1 SGDLS, CDR2 YYNGEE. With 4 bases clipped from V and 2 bases from J, the junction kept 11 bases outside the gene matches. The CDR3 covers 17 residues. Here the CDR3 DNA reads TGTGCCAGCAGCTACGCTACAAGCGGGATTAACACCGGGGAGCTGTTTTTT. Its translation: CASSYATSGINTGELFF.

The chain has TRBV7-8 and TRBJ2-7; 8 bases match TRBD2. Trimming took 3 bases from V and 7 from J; bases not matched to a gene: 17. The CDR3 is 17 residues long. The germline V gene has CDR1 SGHVS and CDR2 FQNEAQ. The CDR3 reads CASSLRMGLGLGGEQYF. CDR3 coding DNA: TGTGCCAGCAGCTTGAGGATGGGACTAGGTTTAGGAGGGGAGCAGTACTTC.

This clone came up a few times. This sequence joins TRBV5-1 and TRBJ2-3, with D unclear. This CDR3 has 12 amino acids. The V and J ends lost 2 bases and 3 bases respectively, with 4 bases between them. The V gene's germline CDR1 is SGHRS and CDR2 YFSETQ. This chain's CDR3 is CASSFETDTQYF. CDR3 DNA sequence: TGCGCCAGCAGCTTCGAGACAGATACGCAGTATTTT.

The gene calls are TRBV11-2 and TRBJ2-7; possible D gene TRBD1, 6 bases. The CDR3 consists of 14 residues. The germline V and J ends were trimmed by 4 bases and 3 bases, with 13 bases remaining between them. In germline, CDR1 is SGHAT, CDR2 FQNNGV. The CDR3 coding sequence is TGTGCCAGCAGCTCCCCGCAGGGGCGCTACGAGCAGTACTTC. Its translation is CASSSPQGRYEQYF.

This chain uses TRBV28 with TRBJ2-1; D is perhaps TRBD2 (5 bases). Germline CDR1 reads MDHEN; CDR2 reads SYDVKM. The CDR3 contains 16 residues. Trimming pared 7 bases from V and 1 base from J, leaving 17 bases between. DNA of the CDR3: TGTGCCAGCAACCCGGCTAGCTTGGATTCCTACAATGAGCAGTTCTTC. Encoded protein: CASNPASLDSYNEQFF.

In its sample, this clone was seen once. This chain joins TRBV11-2 and TRBJ1-2; D ambiguous. There are 14 residues in the CDR3. Trimming shortened V by 1 base and J by 7 bases, and 13 bases separated the two germline ends. Germline V gene data show CDR1 as SGHAT and CDR2 as FQNNGV. The CDR3 sequence is CASSLGGVGAGYTF. Here the CDR3 DNA reads TGTGCCAGCAGCTTAGGCGGGGTTGGTGCTGGCTACACCTTC.

The chain employs TRBV6-5 and TRBJ1-3; D not certain. Trimming removed 6 bases from V and 0 bases from J, with 12 bases in between. The CDR3 is 15 amino acids. Looked up from germline, CDR1 is MNHEY and CDR2 is SVGAGI. CDR3 nucleotide sequence: TGTGCCAGCAGCCCCGGGATTGGCTCTGGAAACACCATATATTTT. This translates into CASSPGIGSGNTIYF.

The chain combines TRBV18 with TRBJ2-7; a possible D gene is TRBD1 (5 bases). Germline assignment: CDR1 KGHSH and CDR2 LQKENI. V was clipped by 8 bases and J by 0 bases, with 14 bases between them. CDR3 size: 14 residues. The CDR3 DNA sequence: TGTGCCAGCCAATTGACAGAAAGCTCCTACGAGCAGTACTTC. As protein: CASQLTESSYEQYF.

V is TRBV29-1 and J is TRBJ2-5, with 10 positions matching TRBD1. The CDR3 consists of 14 residues. The germline gives CDR1 SQVTM, CDR2 ANQGSEA. Unmatched junction bases numbered 9, after V lost 8 bases and J lost 3 bases. CDR3 in amino acids: CSFCAGTGEETQYF. In nucleotides, the CDR3 is TGCAGCTTTTGTGCCGGGACAGGGGAAGAGACCCAGTACTTC.

This clone occurred once. At one end, the junction sequence differs from germline, possibly due to a read error. The chain is built from TRBV7-6 and TRBJ2-7; TRBD2 might be the D (6 bases). This CDR3 has 14 residues. Germline V gene lookup returns CDR1 SGHVS and CDR2 FNYEAQ. The CDR3 spells CASTLTGTSYEQYF. As DNA, the CDR3 is TGTGCCAGCACCTTAACGGGGACTTCCTACGAGCAGTACTTC.

This chain links TRBV30 with TRBJ2-7; TRBD1 agrees at 8 bases. There are 14 residues in the CDR3. The ends lost 4 bases at V and 3 bases at J; junction bases unmatched: 8. The germline gives CDR1 GTSNPN, CDR2 SVGIG (reference sequence). The CDR3 is CAWNDGTGHYEQYF. CDR3 DNA sequence: TGTGCCTGGAACGACGGGACAGGACACTACGAGCAGTACTTC.

J is TRBJ2-7 and V is TRBV13, with 11 nucleotides matching TRBD2. The CDR3 length is 15 residues. CDR1 is PRHDT and CDR2 is FYEKMQ in the germline V gene (reference sequence). V was clipped by 4 bases and J by 6 bases; unmatched bases: 8. The CDR3 here is CASSSSGRHLFEQYF. For the CDR3, the DNA is TGTGCCAGCAGCTCTAGCGGGAGGCACCTCTTCGAGCAGTACTTC.

The V gene is TRBV27, the J gene TRBJ2-7; TRBD1 is a possible D gene (6 bases). In germline, CDR1 is MNHEY, CDR2 SMNVEV (reference sequence). The CDR3 spans 17 residues. Trimming took off 3 bases at V and 4 bases at J, with 22 bases between the two ends. CDR3 sequence: CASSLDSQGGLVYEQYF. CDR3 coding DNA: TGTGCCAGCAGTTTGGACAGTCAAGGCGGTCTAGTGTACGAGCAGTACTTC.

DNA of the CDR3: TGTGCCAGCTCCCCGGGACAGGGAAACACAGATACGCAGTATTTT. This encodes CASSPGQGNTDTQYF. V is TRBV18 and J is TRBJ2-3; 9 positions match TRBD1. J gave up 2 bases and V 6 bases, and 6 bases lay outside the gene matches. Germline CDR1 and CDR2: KGHSH and LQKENI. The CDR3 extends over 15 amino acids.

The V and J genes are TRBV7-9 and TRBJ2-1, with D maybe TRBD1 (5 bases). Deletions cut 1 base from V and 5 bases from J, with 12 bases between. This CDR3 contains 15 residues. Germline lookup yields CDR1 SEHNR and CDR2 FQNEAQ (reference sequence). CDR3 protein: CASSLVTDTHNEQFF. As DNA, the CDR3 is TGTGCCAGCAGCTTAGTGACGGACACACACAATGAGCAGTTCTTC.

This rearrangement joins TRBV28 to TRBJ1-5; D is ambiguous. CDR1 is MDHEN, CDR2 SYDVKM, per germline. With 5 bases removed from V and 2 bases from J, the gap between germline ends came to 10 bases. CDR3 length: 14 residues. CDR3 sequence: CASSPVPGNQPQHF. The CDR3 DNA is TGTGCCAGCAGTCCCGTACCGGGCAATCAGCCCCAGCATTTT.

The chain carries TRBV9 and TRBJ2-2; TRBD1 might be the D (5 bases). Trimming stripped 1 base from V and 4 bases from J, with 11 bases between. This CDR3 has 15 residues. The V gene's germline CDR1 is SGDLS and CDR2 YYNGEE. CDR3 DNA: TGTGCCAGCAGCGTAACGACAGACCCCACCGGGGAGCTGTTTTTT. Amino acids: CASSVTTDPTGELFF.

The chain has TRBV27 and TRBJ2-6; tentative D call: TRBD1 (6 bases). The CDR3 has 19 amino acids. The germline V and J ends were trimmed by 11 bases and 0 bases, with 26 bases remaining between them. Germline CDR1 and CDR2: MNHEY and SMNVEV (reference sequence). The CDR3 DNA sequence: TGTGCCCAGCAGGGTAACCCCGGGACAACTTACTCTGGGGCCAACGTCCTGACTTTC. Translated: CAQQGNPGTTYSGANVLTF.

The chain combines TRBV28 with TRBJ1-1, with TRBD1 identical over 8 bases. This CDR3 has 14 amino acids. Germline-derived CDR1 and CDR2 are MDHEN and SYDVKM. J lost 2 bases, V lost 3 bases, and 2 bases had no gene match. CDR3 bases: TGTGCCAGCAGTTTGCCAGGGGGCAACACTGAAGCTTTCTTT. This encodes CASSLPGGNTEAFF.